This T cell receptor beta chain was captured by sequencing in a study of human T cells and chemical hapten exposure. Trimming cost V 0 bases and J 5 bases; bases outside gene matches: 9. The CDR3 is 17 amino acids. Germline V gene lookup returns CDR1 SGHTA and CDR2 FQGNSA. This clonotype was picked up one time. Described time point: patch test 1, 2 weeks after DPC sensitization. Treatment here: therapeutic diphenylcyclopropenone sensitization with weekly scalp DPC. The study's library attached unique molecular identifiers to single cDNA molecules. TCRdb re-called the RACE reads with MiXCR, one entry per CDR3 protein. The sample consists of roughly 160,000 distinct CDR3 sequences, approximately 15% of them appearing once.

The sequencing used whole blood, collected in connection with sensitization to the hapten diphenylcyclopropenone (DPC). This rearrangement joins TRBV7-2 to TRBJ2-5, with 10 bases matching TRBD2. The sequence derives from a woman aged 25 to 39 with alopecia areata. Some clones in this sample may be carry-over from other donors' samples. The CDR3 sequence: CASSLAGSGRARETQYF. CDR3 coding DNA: TGTGCCAGCAGCTTAGCGGGGAGCGGGAGGGCACGGGAGACCCAGTACTTC.